This T cell receptor (beta chain) was profiled in a study of OX40 agonist ivuxolimab in advanced cancers. The CDR3 length is 12 residues. CDR1 is SGHAT, CDR2 FQDESV, per germline (reference sequence). Trimming removed 6 bases from V and 12 bases from J; junction bases left unmatched: 1. Repertoires were generated with immunoSEQ multiplex PCR, while TCRdb's copy carries only in-frame clones and drops some. The sample records tens of thousands of clones, around 89% being singletons. Patients were excluded for autoimmune disease history or systemic immunosuppression. The study's findings and limits: CD4+ and CD8+ blood T cells expanded clonally by week 6 at 0.1 to 3.0 mg/kg. It was also the case that some nonresponders had low normalized T-cell clonal expansion.

This clone turned up a few times. Its antigen is not identified. The sample in question was CD4+ or CD8+ T cells sorted from blood, obtained in a trial of the OX40 agonist ivuxolimab. This sequence was found in an adult with an advanced solid tumor such as melanoma, head and neck, liver or kidney cancer. The chain joins TRBV11-1 to TRBJ2-6, with 11 bases matching TRBD1. CDR3 residues: CASRGQGGVLTF. CDR3 bases: TGTGCCAGCAGGGGACAGGGGGGCGTCCTGACTTTC.